These 30 T cell receptor beta chains originate from one sample sequenced in a study of PD-1 blockade in classical Hodgkin lymphoma. Data came from immunoSEQ multiplex PCR; TCRdb stores just in-frame clones and leaves some out. The sample includes about 30,000 clones, around 79% of them seen just once. Time point defined: cycle 4 day 1 (C4D1), after less than seven weeks of nivolumab. All trial patients relapsed after autologous stem cell transplantation. Sequencing was performed on peripheral blood mononuclear cells (PBMCs), taken before the fourth cycle of nivolumab. All receptors come from a human donor with classical Hodgkin lymphoma.

The chain combines TRBV6-5 with TRBJ1-6, with 7 bases identical to TRBD1. The CDR3 spans 14 residues. The V segment lost 6 bases and the J segment 15 bases; nucleotides outside the gene matches: 14. CDR1 and CDR2 from the germline V gene are MNHEY and SVGAGI. CDR3: CASSRTGGPQVLHF. The CDR3 region has the DNA TGTGCCAGCAGCCGGACAGGCGGACCTCAGGTCCTCCACTTT.

In DNA form, the CDR3 reads TGTGCCAGCAGCCTACGGGTGACCTACGAGCAGTACTTC. Translating it yields CASSLRVTYEQYF. The chain recombines TRBV7-8 with TRBJ2-7; no clear D. Deletions cut 5 bases from V and 2 bases from J, with 10 bases between. The CDR3 runs 13 residues. Germline CDR1 SGHVS, CDR2 FQNEAQ.

This clone was counted only a few times. The chain employs TRBV6-4 and TRBJ1-5; 7 bases match TRBD1. The CDR3 covers 15 residues. The germline gives CDR1 MRHNA, CDR2 SNTAGT. V lost 2 bases and J lost 2; bases outside the gene matches: 3. CDR3 bases: TGTGCCAGCAGTGACCAGGGGGGGGGCAATCAGCCCCAGCATTTT. Residues: CASSDQGGGNQPQHF.

The genes are TRBV5-1 and TRBJ2-1, with TRBD2 matching 14 bases. V gave up 3 bases and J gave up 3 bases; unmatched junction bases: 5. Germline-derived CDR1 and CDR2 are SGHRS and YFSETQ. The CDR3 has 17 residues. The CDR3 DNA follows: TGCGCCAGCAGCTGGGAAGGGACTAGCGGGGGCTACAATGAGCAGTTCTTC. It yields the protein CASSWEGTSGGYNEQFF.

The chain recombines TRBV7-2 with TRBJ1-3, with D perhaps matching TRBD1 (6 bases). V lost 5 bases and J lost 2, with 16 bases in between. The CDR3 has 16 residues. Germline CDR1 and CDR2: SGHTA and FQGNSA. CDR3 protein: CASSPGGAGAGNTIYF. CDR3 bases: TGTGCCAGCAGCCCCGGGGGAGCAGGGGCTGGAAACACCATATATTTT.

The chain is built from TRBV2 and TRBJ2-1; 12 bases align to TRBD1. This CDR3 is built from 14 residues. Per the germline V gene, CDR1 is SNHLY and CDR2 is FYNNEI. The junction had 8 bases not matched to a gene; V was cut back by 11 bases and J by 6 bases. The CDR3 sequence: CAARRDRGPNEQFF. In nucleotides, the CDR3 is TGTGCCGCTAGAAGGGACAGGGGGCCCAATGAGCAGTTCTTC.

V and J are TRBV4-1 and TRBJ2-3; 9 nucleotides align to TRBD2. This CDR3 has 13 residues. V shed 0 bases and J 15 bases; nucleotides not matched to a gene: 7. The V gene's germline CDR1 is MGHRA and CDR2 YSYEKL. Here the CDR3 reads CASSQEGLAGTYF. For the CDR3, the DNA is TGCGCCAGCAGCCAAGAGGGGCTAGCGGGGACCTATTTT.

The chain has TRBV7-2 and TRBJ2-1, with a tentative D call TRBD2 (6 bases). This CDR3 has 14 residues. The germline CDR1 and CDR2 sequences are SGHTA and FQGNSA. Deletions cut 5 bases from V and 1 base from J, with 9 bases between. CDR3 in DNA: TGTGCCAGCAGCAGGAGGGAGTCCTACAATGAGCAGTTCTTC. It is translated as CASSRRESYNEQFF.

The CDR3 spells CASSPHRTSGGTGELFF. The CDR3 bases are TGTGCCAGCAGCCCCCACCGGACTAGCGGGGGCACCGGGGAGCTGTTTTTT. The chain carries TRBV7-3 and TRBJ2-2, with 13 bases aligning to TRBD2. Germline CDR1 is SGHTA and CDR2 is FQGTGA. V gave up 5 bases and J gave up 4 bases; unmatched junction bases: 7. The CDR3 has 17 residues.

This chain joins TRBV6-4 and TRBJ2-7; D remains ambiguous. V lost 2 bases and J lost 10, with 18 bases in between. This CDR3 spans 14 amino acids. The V gene's germline CDR1 is MRHNA and CDR2 SNTAGT. CDR3 sequence reads: CASSDRADFSVQYF. The CDR3 DNA sequence: TGTGCCAGCAGTGACCGAGCTGATTTTTCGGTACAGTACTTC.

This rearrangement joins TRBV5-1 to TRBJ2-3, with 15 bases fitting TRBD2. Germline values: CDR1 SGHRS, CDR2 YFSETQ. J was trimmed by 3 bases and V by 3 bases; bases with no gene match: 2. The CDR3 extends over 16 amino acids. The CDR3 loop reads CASSSGLAGGTDTQYF. The CDR3, as DNA: TGCGCCAGCAGCTCGGGACTAGCGGGGGGTACAGATACGCAGTATTTT.

This clone is a singleton in its sample. This chain uses TRBV7-8 with TRBJ2-5; D gene ambiguous. This CDR3 contains 14 residues. Germline V gives CDR1 SGHVS, CDR2 FQNEAQ. The germline V and J ends were trimmed by 6 bases and 1 base, with 12 bases remaining between them. CDR3 sequence (DNA): TGTGCCAGCAGGTATAGGAGATTCCAAGAGACCCAGTACTTC. It is translated as CASRYRRFQETQYF.

The rearrangement joins TRBV19 to TRBJ1-2; no definite D call. The CDR3 runs to 13 residues. The germline CDR1 and CDR2 sequences are LNHDA and SQIVND (reference sequence). The ends were cut back, 3 bases at V and 4 bases at J, with 9 bases in the middle. The CDR3 DNA follows: TGTGCCAGTAGTATTGGTAGAGTCTATGGCTACACCTTC. Translated, it gives CASSIGRVYGYTF.

The chain carries TRBV5-1 and TRBJ2-7, with a weak D call TRBD2 (5 bases). The V gene lost 5 bases and the J gene lost 6 bases, with 12 bases spanning the gap. The CDR3 covers 12 residues. Germline assignment: CDR1 SGHRS and CDR2 YFSETQ. The CDR3 DNA reads TGCGCCAGCAGTTTAACTAGTATCGAGCAGTACTTC. Its protein product is CASSLTSIEQYF.

The rearrangement links TRBV18 to TRBJ2-7; 7 bases line up with TRBD1. Germline CDR1 and CDR2: KGHSH and LQKENI. The CDR3 spans 12 residues. The V segment lost 4 bases and the J segment 4 bases; nucleotides outside the gene matches: 1. CDR3 in DNA: TGTGCCAGCTCACAGGGGGCTTACGAGCAGTACTTC. As protein: CASSQGAYEQYF.

The chain recombines TRBV7-2 with TRBJ1-2; D is perhaps TRBD1 (6 bases). V was clipped by 6 bases and J by 12 bases, with 20 bases between them. Germline V gene sequence: CDR1 SGHTA, CDR2 FQGNSA. The length of the CDR3 is 13 residues. The CDR3: CASSIGQGLRNTF. The CDR3 DNA follows: TGTGCCAGCAGTATTGGGCAGGGGTTAAGAAACACCTTC.

V usage is TRBV7-9 and J usage is TRBJ1-1; D not certain. With 7 bases removed from V and 7 bases from J, the gap between germline ends came to 16 bases. CDR1 and CDR2 (germline): SEHNR, FQNEAQ (reference sequence). The CDR3 has 13 amino acids. The DNA of the CDR3 is TGTGCCAGCACAACCAGCAGGTGGGGTGAAGCTTTCTTT. As protein: CASTTSRWGEAFF.

This clone was detected a few times. The chain has TRBV9 and TRBJ1-5; D is ambiguous. Germline V gene sequence: CDR1 SGDLS, CDR2 YYNGEE. V was shortened by 0 bases and J by 3 bases, with 7 bases between the two germline ends. The length of the CDR3 is 14 residues. The CDR3 reads CASSVDGSNQPQHF. Written as DNA, the CDR3 is TGTGCCAGCAGCGTAGACGGTTCCAATCAGCCCCAGCATTTT.

The chain couples TRBV13 to TRBJ2-4; 8 nucleotides line up with TRBD1. Trimming took 5 bases from V and 0 from J; bases not matched to a gene: 15. This CDR3 comprises 19 residues. The V gene's germline CDR1 is PRHDT and CDR2 FYEKMQ (reference sequence). The DNA for the CDR3 is TGTGCCAGCAGCCAGTATTGGACAGGGAGACCCGAAGCCAAAAACATTCAGTACTTC. Translated: CASSQYWTGRPEAKNIQYF. The full variable domain, rest sourced from reference TRBV13 and TRBJ2-4, is AAGVIQSPRHLIKEKRETATLKCYPIPRHDTVYWYQQGPGQDPQFLISFYEKMQSDKGSIPDRFSAQQFSDYHSELNMSSLELGDSALYFCASSQYWTGRPEAKNIQYFGAGTRLSVL.

This clone occurred once. This chain joins TRBV5-1 and TRBJ1-1; perhaps TRBD1 as D (5 bases). The V gene lost 4 bases and the J gene lost 11 bases, with 15 bases spanning the gap. This CDR3 region has 12 residues. Germline lookup yields CDR1 SGHRS and CDR2 YFSETQ. The CDR3 loop reads CASSPSGGTAFF. CDR3 bases: TGCGCCAGCAGCCCCTCGGGAGGGACGGCTTTCTTT.

The genes are TRBV7-8 and TRBJ2-2, with a tentative D call TRBD2 (5 bases). V lost 0 bases and J lost 5, with 16 bases in between. The CDR3 runs 17 residues. Germline CDR1 SGHVS, CDR2 FQNEAQ. The CDR3 sequence: CASSLAGSNSITGELFF. The CDR3 DNA sequence: TGTGCCAGCAGCTTAGCTGGGAGTAACTCTATTACCGGGGAGCTGTTTTTT.

The J gene is TRBJ2-7, the V gene TRBV28; the match to TRBD1 covers 8 bases. The CDR3 sequence is 17 residues long. Per germline, CDR1 MDHEN and CDR2 SYDVKM. Trimming cost V 3 bases and J 3 bases; bases outside gene matches: 13. CDR3 DNA: TGTGCCAGCAGTTTCACATCTTTCGGGGGACAGGACTACGAGCAGTACTTC. This sequence encodes CASSFTSFGGQDYEQYF.

This clone occurred a few times. The V call is TRBV6-1, the J call TRBJ2-3; 7 bases fit TRBD1. CDR3 length: 18 residues. Trimming took 2 bases from V and 6 from J; bases not matched to a gene: 17. In germline, CDR1 is MNHNS, CDR2 SASEGT. The CDR3 bases are TGTGCCAGCAGTGAACTTCCACAGGGGTCGCCCGGGTTGGATACGCAGTATTTT. As protein: CASSELPQGSPGLDTQYF.

The V gene is TRBV18, the J gene TRBJ1-1; D is ambiguous. The CDR3 length is 12 residues. Germline assignment: CDR1 KGHSH and CDR2 LQKENI. V lost 0 bases to trimming and J lost 8 bases, with 7 bases between them. CDR3 sequence (DNA): TGTGCCAGCTCACCACCCCAGGTAGAAGCTTTCTTT. Amino acids: CASSPPQVEAFF.

This clone showed up just once. The chain uses TRBV11-2 and TRBJ1-5; D is perhaps TRBD1 (5 bases). The CDR3 runs to 14 residues. V lost 4 bases and J lost 4, with 11 bases in between. Germline-derived CDR1 and CDR2 are SGHAT and FQNNGV. The CDR3 DNA follows: TGTGCCAGCAGCTCAGAGGGGCAAAATCAGCCCCAGCATTTT. It specifies CASSSEGQNQPQHF.

The chain combines TRBV7-2 with TRBJ1-1; 8 bases align to TRBD1. V dropped 2 bases and J dropped 11; count of bases not matched to a gene: 10. This CDR3 spans 14 amino acids. CDR1 and CDR2 (germline): SGHTA, FQGNSA. CDR3 sequence reads: CASSLTLTGGEAFF. In DNA form, the CDR3 reads TGTGCCAGCAGCTTAACCTTAACAGGGGGAGAGGCTTTCTTT.

This clone was counted between two and nine times. V usage is TRBV19 and J usage is TRBJ2-1; a possible D gene is TRBD2 (5 bases). CDR1 is LNHDA and CDR2 is SQIVND in the germline V gene (reference sequence). CDR3 size: 16 residues. With 3 bases removed from V and 2 bases from J, the gap between germline ends came to 14 bases. CDR3 sequence (DNA): TGTGCCAGTAGTATCTCCTGGGGAGAAACCTACAATGAGCAGTTCTTC. Residues: CASSISWGETYNEQFF.

The rearrangement uses TRBV6-1 and TRBJ2-7, with TRBD1 as a possible D gene (7 bases). Germline V CDR1 and CDR2: MNHNS, SASEGT. Trimming stripped 7 bases from V and 3 bases from J, with 13 bases between. This CDR3 is built from 13 residues. CDR3 sequence reads: CASKTGTLYEQYF. The DNA of the CDR3 is TGTGCCAGCAAGACAGGGACTCTCTACGAGCAGTACTTC.

The chain has TRBV11-2 and TRBJ1-2, with TRBD1 as a possible D gene (6 bases). This CDR3 has 15 residues. Trimming left V 5 bases short and J 5 bases short, with 18 bases between. Germline-derived CDR1 and CDR2 are SGHAT and FQNNGV. The CDR3 protein is CASSGRNREGYGYTF. CDR3 nucleotide sequence: TGTGCCAGCAGCGGGCGGAACAGGGAGGGGTATGGCTACACCTTC.

The chain joins TRBV6-1 to TRBJ1-2; D is unresolved. Germline assignment: CDR1 MNHNS and CDR2 SASEGT. CDR3 size: 15 residues. V was clipped by 3 bases and J by 5 bases, with 16 bases between them. The chain's CDR3 is CASSDISSGGYGYTF. The CDR3 bases are TGTGCCAGCAGTGATATTTCTTCGGGAGGTTATGGCTACACCTTC.